Sequencing of this T cell receptor (beta chain) was carried out in a study of blood T cell repertoires in COVID-19. Background on the study: COVID-19 samples, acute and convalescent, were from the United States, Italy and Spain. The cDNA or gDNA used as material had been derived from T cells, B-cell-depleted T cells, or PBMCs.

Trimming stripped 0 bases from V and 8 bases from J, with 14 bases between. The germline CDR1 and CDR2 sequences are SGHRS and YFSETQ. This CDR3 has 14 amino acids. Under the authors' procedure: Using reference gene primer amplification, nucleated cell counts were estimated. Using immunoSEQ multiplex PCR, the repertoire was profiled, and TCRdb retains in-frame clones only, with some absent. V and J calls and clone size follow that table, whereas D and trimming were derived from the DNA. The sample shows under 250,000 clones, over 70% of them seen only once. The sequencing sample was made of peripheral blood. The chain recombines TRBV5-1 with TRBJ2-5; weak D call: TRBD2 (6 bases). The receptor was derived from a woman aged 70-85 years with acute or convalescent COVID-19. CDR3 loop: CASSLGLDPDTQYF. The CDR3 bases are TGCGCCAGCAGCTTGGGACTAGACCCTGACACCCAGTACTTC.